The text below deals with one T cell receptor (beta chain). TCRdb's copy holds only in-frame clones and misses some; the assay was immunoSEQ multiplex PCR. The repertoire holds fewer than 50,000 clones, with approximately 94% as singletons. The sample originates from a study of T cell changes during pregnancy in multiple sclerosis. The source is a female donor with multiple sclerosis, enrolled in a pregnancy study. Specimen: CD8+ T cells from peripheral blood mononuclear cells, collected in the third trimester of pregnancy.

Here the CDR3 DNA reads TGTGCCAGCAGCCTGGGTAGCAACTACGAGCAGTACTTC. This sequence encodes CASSLGSNYEQYF. The chain joins TRBV13 to TRBJ2-7; the D is unclear. V was shortened by 5 bases and J by 3 bases, with 11 bases between the two germline ends. From germline, CDR1 is PRHDT and CDR2 FYEKMQ (reference sequence). This CDR3 has 13 amino acids. The full variable domain, its missing parts supplied by reference TRBV13 and TRBJ2-7, is AAGVIQSPRHLIKEKRETATLKCYPIPRHDTVYWYQQGPGQDPQFLISFYEKMQSDKGSIPDRFSAQQFSDYHSELNMSSLELGDSALYFCASSLGSNYEQYFGPGTRLTVT.